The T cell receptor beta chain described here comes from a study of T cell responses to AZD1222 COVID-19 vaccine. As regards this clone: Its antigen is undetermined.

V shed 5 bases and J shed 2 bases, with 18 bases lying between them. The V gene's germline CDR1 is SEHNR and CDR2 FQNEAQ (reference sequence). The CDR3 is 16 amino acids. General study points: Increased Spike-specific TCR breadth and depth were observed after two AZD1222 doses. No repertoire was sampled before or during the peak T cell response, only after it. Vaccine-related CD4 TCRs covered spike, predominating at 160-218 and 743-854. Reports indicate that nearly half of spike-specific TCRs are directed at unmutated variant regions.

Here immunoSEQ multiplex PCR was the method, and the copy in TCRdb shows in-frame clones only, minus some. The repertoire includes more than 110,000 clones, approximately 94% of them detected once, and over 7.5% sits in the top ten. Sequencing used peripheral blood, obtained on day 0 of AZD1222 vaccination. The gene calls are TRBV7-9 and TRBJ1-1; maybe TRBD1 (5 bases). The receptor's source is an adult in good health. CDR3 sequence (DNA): TGTGCCAGCAGCCCGCCAAACGCGGGACCTAACACTGAAGCTTTCTTT. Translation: CASSPPNAGPNTEAFF.